Each of the 15 T cell receptor beta chains below was sequenced from the same sample in a study of blood T cell repertoires in COVID-19. TCRdb's table, derived via immunoSEQ multiplex PCR, lists solely in-frame clones and lacks some. The sample records fewer than 250,000 clones, approximately 90% being singletons. Source material: PBMCs or T cells enriched from blood (not recorded which). These receptors originate from a man aged 45 to 65 who had been exposed to COVID-19.

J is TRBJ2-5 and V is TRBV7-9; 11 bases agree with TRBD1. Germline CDR1 reads SEHNR; CDR2 reads FQNEAQ (reference sequence). The CDR3 is 16 residues long. With V trimmed by 6 bases and J by 5 bases, 11 bases remained unmatched. The CDR3 region has the DNA TGTGCCAGCAGTTACGGACAGGGGGCCCTTGGGGAGACCCAGTACTTC. This gives the protein CASSYGQGALGETQYF.

The chain links TRBV3-1 (or the pseudogene TRBV3-2) to TRBJ1-1; TRBD1 is a possible D gene (6 bases). Per the germline V gene, CDR1 is LGHDT and CDR2 is YNNKEL (reference sequence). This CDR3 has 18 residues. Trimming removed 5 bases from V and 1 base from J, with 23 bases in between. The CDR3 coding sequence is TGTGCCAGCAGCTTCGGGAGGGGGTTTGGGCGGGAGAACACTGAAGCTTTCTTT. It is translated as CASSFGRGFGRENTEAFF.

This clone showed up just once. V is TRBV5-1 and J is TRBJ2-5; no clear D. Trimming removed 1 base at V and 2 bases at J, with 9 bases between. The CDR3 contains 14 residues. Germline V gene sequence: CDR1 SGHRS, CDR2 YFSETQ. Here the CDR3 reads CASSLFGIQETQYF. The CDR3 DNA reads as TGCGCCAGCAGCTTGTTTGGCATACAAGAGACCCAGTACTTC.

The rearrangement joins TRBV6-1 to TRBJ1-1; possibly TRBD1 for D (5 bases). The V end was cut by 3 bases, the J end by 5 bases, with 13 bases between. Germline V CDR1 and CDR2: MNHNS, SASEGT. This CDR3 contains 14 residues. The CDR3 bases are TGTGCCAGCAGTGAGTTCGAGACAGCTACTGAAGCTTTCTTT. Translated, it gives CASSEFETATEAFF.

This clone appeared a single time. The chain links TRBV5-1 to TRBJ2-3; 12 bases match TRBD2. Germline V lookup: CDR1 SGHRS, CDR2 YFSETQ. J gave up 1 base and V 3 bases, and 24 bases lay outside the gene matches. CDR3 length: 23 amino acids. Here the CDR3 DNA reads TGCGCCAGCAGCTCGACAGGGGGAATTTTGGCTAGCGGGAGGGCCGGCGGCACAGATACGCAGTATTTT. This sequence encodes CASSSTGGILASGRAGGTDTQYF.

The rearrangement links TRBV5-1 to TRBJ2-5; D is ambiguous. Per germline, CDR1 SGHRS and CDR2 YFSETQ. The V end was cut by 0 bases, the J end by 5 bases, with 11 bases between. This CDR3 contains 14 residues. For the CDR3, the DNA is TGCGCCAGCAGCTTGGCTTGGCGGAAGGAGACCCAGTACTTC. This codes for CASSLAWRKETQYF. The whole variable domain, filled in from reference TRBV5-1 and TRBJ2-5, reads KAGVTQTPRYLIKTRGQQVTLSCSPISGHRSVSWYQQTPGQGLQFLFEYFSETQRNKGNFPGRFSGRQFSNSRSEMNVSTLELGDSALYLCASSLAWRKETQYFGPGTRLLVL.

V and J are TRBV7-3 and TRBJ2-1, with D maybe TRBD2 (5 bases). V was clipped by 5 bases and J by 7 bases, with 12 bases between them. The CDR3 has 13 residues. Germline assignment: CDR1 SGHTA and CDR2 FQGTGA. Here the CDR3 reads CASSDPPGNEQFF. Here the CDR3 DNA reads TGTGCCAGCAGCGACCCTCCGGGGAATGAGCAGTTCTTC.

This chain joins TRBV28 and TRBJ2-1, with 7 bases matching TRBD2. With V trimmed by 8 bases and J by 7 bases, 11 bases remained unmatched. From germline, CDR1 is MDHEN and CDR2 SYDVKM. The CDR3 totals 14 residues. In DNA, the CDR3 is TGTGCCAGCTGGGGAGGGGCTAGGGAAAATGAGCAGTTCTTC. Protein sequence: CASWGGARENEQFF.

V is TRBV9 and J is TRBJ1-2; D gene unclear. Germline loops: CDR1 SGDLS, CDR2 YYNGEE. The CDR3 has 13 amino acids. Deletions cut 4 bases from V and 0 bases from J, with 7 bases between. This chain's CDR3 is CASSYDTNYGYTF. In nucleotides, the CDR3 is TGTGCCAGCAGCTATGACACTAACTATGGCTACACCTTC.

This clone was seen a handful of times. The J gene is TRBJ2-3, the V gene TRBV11-2, with unresolved D. CDR3 length: 15 residues. The germline gives CDR1 SGHAT, CDR2 FQNNGV. Trimming cost V 1 base and J 2 bases, with 10 bases left between them. The CDR3 reads CASSLGSRNTDTQYF. CDR3 in DNA: TGTGCCAGCAGCTTAGGTTCTAGAAACACAGATACGCAGTATTTT.

The rearrangement links TRBV6-5 to TRBJ2-7; 7 bases are a match to TRBD1. V gave up 6 bases and J gave up 4 bases; unmatched junction bases: 9. From germline, CDR1 is MNHEY and CDR2 SVGAGI. The CDR3 has 14 amino acids. CDR3 region: CASRLVTGRYEQYF. The CDR3 nucleotides read TGTGCCAGCAGACTAGTGACAGGGCGGTACGAGCAGTACTTC.

This chain uses TRBV7-2 with TRBJ1-5; 10 bases are a match to TRBD1. J lost 2 bases, V lost 2 bases, and 3 bases had no gene match. CDR3 length equals 16 residues. Per the germline V gene, CDR1 is SGHTA and CDR2 is FQGNSA. The CDR3 region has the DNA TGTGCCAGCAGCTTAAGGGACAGGGGCGGCAATCAGCCCCAGCATTTT. Translated: CASSLRDRGGNQPQHF.

The chain has TRBV5-6 and TRBJ1-2, with D tentatively TRBD1 (6 bases). V lost 4 bases, J lost 1 base, and 14 bases lay in between. CDR3 length: 15 amino acids. Germline lookup yields CDR1 SGHDT and CDR2 YYEEEE. The CDR3, as DNA: TGTGCCAGCAGCCCAGGACAGTTCTATAACTATGGCTACACCTTC. Amino acid sequence: CASSPGQFYNYGYTF.

The chain combines TRBV5-4 with TRBJ1-1, with D maybe TRBD1 (5 bases). The V end lost 4 bases, the J end lost 3 bases, and 16 bases lay between the germline ends. Germline V CDR1 and CDR2: SGHNT, YYREEE (reference sequence). The CDR3 runs to 15 residues. The chain's CDR3 is CASSSRHLGDTEAFF. The CDR3 DNA reads TGTGCCAGCAGCAGCCGACATCTAGGGGACACTGAAGCTTTCTTT.

The chain combines TRBV5-1 with TRBJ1-3; D not resolved. This CDR3 region has 15 residues. Trimming stripped 4 bases from V and 0 bases from J, with 11 bases between. Germline V gene data show CDR1 as SGHRS and CDR2 as YFSETQ. CDR3 nucleotides: TGCGCCAGCAGCCTAGGTTCTCACTCTGGAAACACCATATATTTT. Translated: CASSLGSHSGNTIYF.